This TCR beta chain was captured by sequencing in a study of cytomegalovirus exposure and HLA in healthy donors. The ends lost 4 bases at V and 5 bases at J; junction bases unmatched: 10. CDR1 is SGHRS and CDR2 is YFSETQ in the germline V gene. This CDR3 is 15 amino acids long. The PCR ran on 60 Vbeta and 13 Jbeta primers. This table comes from immunoSEQ multiplex PCR, and its TCRdb copy is limited to in-frame clones, with some not included. This table lists 75,000 to 85,000 clones. The chain combines TRBV5-1 with TRBJ2-5; 8 bases are a match to TRBD2. This receptor was obtained from a man in his late teens or twenties in good health and CMV-seropositive. Sequencing was done on a sample of PBMCs. CDR3 bases: TGCGCCAGCAGCAGGTCCGGGACTAGTCCTGAGACCCAGTACTTC. It is translated as CASSRSGTSPETQYF.